The clone carrying this T cell receptor (beta chain) was detected only once. Antigen unknown. Some clones are missing from TCRdb's copy, which holds only in-frame ones; the method was immunoSEQ multiplex PCR. The sample includes fewer than 65,000 clones, approximately 80% seen only once; the top ten take 1.8%. The data stem from a study of a mutant IDH1 vaccine in newly diagnosed glioma. Study details: The earlier regimen, radiotherapy, temozolomide, or both, was most often both. Overall study findings and caveats: Most patients, about 93%, showed vaccine-induced immune responses.

Time point specified: baseline, week 1 (first vaccination visit). Sample treatment: pre-vaccination baseline after standard-of-care therapy. New astrocytomas of WHO grade 3 or 4 that were IDH1-mutant and ATRX-lost were found in the donors. Here the sequenced sample was PBMCs, taken from a glioma patient treated with radiotherapy, temozolomide or both. This receptor was taken from a middle-aged woman with glioma.

CDR3 DNA sequence: TGTGCCAGCAGTGGTCTCCAAGAGACCCAGTACTTC. It encodes CASSGLQETQYF. The rearrangement joins TRBV2 to TRBJ2-5; D unclear. The CDR3 consists of 12 residues. Trimming shortened V by 4 bases and J by 1 base, and 4 bases separated the two germline ends. The V gene's germline CDR1 is SNHLY and CDR2 FYNNEI.